The rows below give T cell receptor beta chains drawn from one sample of a study of immune cell composition in non-small cell lung cancer. Some clones are missing from TCRdb's copy, which holds only in-frame ones; the method was immunoSEQ multiplex PCR. The data hold about 6,600 clones, with approximately 83% observed a single time. The sequenced material came from non-adjacent lung tissue. The receptor source for this set is a human donor with non-small cell lung cancer. CDR3s include the opening cysteine and the closing phenylalanine or tryptophan. The D gene is left open where the match is weak. Size tells how often a clone was seen (once, few, many) or the class of an expanded clone, and some rows leave it out.

CDR3 DNA: TGTGCCATCAGTGAACCAGCGGGAATTTCTTACGAGCAGTACTTC
CDR3 protein: CAISEPAGISYEQYF
D gene: TRBD2
V gene: TRBV10-3
clone size: few
J gene: TRBJ2-7

CDR3 DNA: TGTGCCAGCAGCATTACGCGGGGGGGCGTAGAGACCCAGTACTTC
CDR3 protein: CASSITRGGVETQYF
D gene: TRBD2
V gene: TRBV7-6
clone size: -
J gene: TRBJ2-5

CDR3 DNA: TGTGCCAGTAAGAGCGGGAGGGAGCCTGGGGCCAACGTCCTGACTTTC
CDR3 protein: CASKSGREPGANVLTF
D gene: TRBD2
V gene: TRBV19
clone size: -
J gene: TRBJ2-6

CDR3 DNA: TGTGCCAGCAGCCCTCTAGAGGTCGGGGAGCTGTTTTTT
CDR3 protein: CASSPLEVGELFF
D gene: -
V gene: TRBV7-6
clone size: -
J gene: TRBJ2-2

CDR3 DNA: TGCAGCGTTGGAGGAGGGGCGGTCCTCGGTACGCAGTATTTT
CDR3 protein: CSVGGGAVLGTQYF
D gene: -
V gene: TRBV29-1
clone size: -
J gene: TRBJ2-3

CDR3 DNA: TGTGCCAGCAGCCAGACCGGGACTAGCGGGTACGAGCAGTACTTC
CDR3 protein: CASSQTGTSGYEQYF
D gene: TRBD2
V gene: TRBV11-2
clone size: few
J gene: TRBJ2-7

CDR3 DNA: TGTGCCAGCAGCCTTATCTCGGGACAGGGGTCCGGCTACACCTTC
CDR3 protein: CASSLISGQGSGYTF
D gene: TRBD1
V gene: TRBV5-6
clone size: -
J gene: TRBJ1-2

CDR3 DNA: TGTGCCAGCACCATTACAGGGGCCGAGGGAGATACGCAGTATTTT
CDR3 protein: CASTITGAEGDTQYF
D gene: TRBD1
V gene: TRBV9
clone size: once
J gene: TRBJ2-3

CDR3 DNA: TGCAGCGGGTCCAGGGTTTCTGCCACTGAAGCTTTCTTT
CDR3 protein: CSGSRVSATEAFF
D gene: -
V gene: TRBV29-1
clone size: few
J gene: TRBJ1-1

CDR3 DNA: TGTGCCAGCAGCAGGACAGGGACCGGAAACACCATATATTTT
CDR3 protein: CASSRTGTGNTIYF
D gene: TRBD1
V gene: TRBV6-6
clone size: -
J gene: TRBJ1-3

CDR3 DNA: TGCGCCAGCAGCTTGGCGGGGGGGCTTGGCTACACCTTC
CDR3 protein: CASSLAGGLGYTF
D gene: -
V gene: TRBV5-1
clone size: -
J gene: TRBJ1-2

CDR3 DNA: TGCGCCAGCAGCTGGGGACTGAGTGAAAAACTGTTTTTT
CDR3 protein: CASSWGLSEKLFF
D gene: -
V gene: TRBV5-1
clone size: once
J gene: TRBJ1-4

CDR3 DNA: TGTGCCTGGAGAAGTCTAGCGGGAGAGCAGTACTTC
CDR3 protein: CAWRSLAGEQYF
D gene: TRBD2
V gene: TRBV30
clone size: -
J gene: TRBJ2-7

CDR3 DNA: TGTGCCAGCAGCTTAGTGAACCCCTTCGAGACAGGGGAAACAGATACGCAGTATTTT
CDR3 protein: CASSLVNPFETGETDTQYF
D gene: TRBD1
V gene: TRBV11-2
clone size: -
J gene: TRBJ2-3

CDR3 DNA: TGCGCCAGCAGCTTGGGACTAGCAGATACGCAGTATTTT
CDR3 protein: CASSLGLADTQYF
D gene: -
V gene: TRBV5-1
clone size: -
J gene: TRBJ2-3

CDR3 DNA: TGCGCCAGCGAGCGGGGGGATGCCACCGGGGAGCTGTTTTTT
CDR3 protein: CASERGDATGELFF
D gene: TRBD2
V gene: TRBV5-1
clone size: -
J gene: TRBJ2-2

CDR3 DNA: TGTGCCAGCAGACTAGCGGGAGGGCCGACCTACGAGCAGTACTTC
CDR3 protein: CASRLAGGPTYEQYF
D gene: TRBD2
V gene: TRBV13
clone size: -
J gene: TRBJ2-7

CDR3 DNA: TGTGCCAGCAGTACCCTCCCTATTTCTAAAGAGACCCAGTACTTC
CDR3 protein: CASSTLPISKETQYF
D gene: -
V gene: TRBV28
clone size: -
J gene: TRBJ2-5

CDR3 DNA: TGTGCAAGTCGCACCCGACAGTTCGGGGAAAAACTGTTTTTT
CDR3 protein: CASRTRQFGEKLFF
D gene: -
V gene: TRBV12-2
clone size: -
J gene: TRBJ1-4

CDR3 DNA: TGTGCCAGCAGCTTAGACAGGGACAGGGGGCGAGGCTACACCTTC
CDR3 protein: CASSLDRDRGRGYTF
D gene: TRBD1
V gene: TRBV7-9
clone size: once
J gene: TRBJ1-2

CDR3 DNA: TGTGCCAGCAGCTTGGGGTGGGCCAATCAGCCCCAGCATTTT
CDR3 protein: CASSLGWANQPQHF
D gene: -
V gene: TRBV5-5
clone size: -
J gene: TRBJ1-5